This T cell receptor (beta chain) emerged from a study of cytomegalovirus exposure and HLA in healthy donors (dated by TCRdb to 2016 to 2017). About the full investigation: According to a later analysis, one platform produced both the 100 to 150 validation repertoires and the roughly 650 repertoires of the first cohort. The study aimed to test whether signatures of past pathogen exposure could be identified by cataloging public T cell receptors. Along with the roughly 700-subject first cohort, a separate validation cohort of over a hundred different subjects was used. The study combined high-throughput TCR immunosequencing, statistical association of individual TCRs with disease status, and machine learning to predict cytomegalovirus infection status. The paper's findings and limits, for the study overall: It was suggested by the authors that the approach could potentially be generalized to other disease states and immunological phenotypes. Across donors, most TCR sequences were observed very rarely, whereas some public TCRs were present in many individuals. A total of 150 or so TCR beta chains were listed by the study as associated with cytomegalovirus. A few of the identified cytomegalovirus-associated TCR beta chains were confirmed in vitro to be specific for cytomegalovirus antigens. A later analysis lacked HLA typing for the validation cohort, so it scored co-occurrence in that cohort across all 120 repertoires. The classifier was reported to diagnose cytomegalovirus status with high specificity and sensitivity in both the original and validation cohorts. In a later analysis, TCRs clustered in the first cohort were found to also tend to co-occur in the 130 or so validation repertoires, with over 90% of cluster scores above 0.

The protocol used for the library was the immunoSEQ multiplex PCR assay. As for how the authors treated the data: A statistical classification framework was developed to diagnose cytomegalovirus status using the catalog of TCR beta chain sequences. TCRdb stores this immuneACCESS table with in-frame sequences only. Part of the clones is absent; in the studies checked, under half of the shortfall reflects unresolved V genes, and no reason is known for the rest. V and J calls and clone size are those listed in that table; D and trimming were worked out from the DNA. In all, the sample holds some 130,000 clones, and 85% to 90% of those were seen once. The biggest ten clones account for around 1.2% of the sample. The donors belonged to the validation cohort of about 110 subjects, which was separate from the roughly 680-subject first cohort. Based on the germline V gene, the CDR1 and CDR2 sequences are MNHEY and SVGAGI. Cut back by 6 bases and 1 base, the V and J ends lie 12 bases apart. From the cysteine through the phenylalanine, the CDR3 covers 14 amino acids. The kept DNA is CDR3 alone, 42 bases in frame from the first base.

On this clone itself: Its binding antigen is unknown. No base quality information exists; no much larger clone differs at one position.

The clonotype originates from a young woman in good health and CMV-seronegative. Input material: PBMCs. In this chain, TRBV6-5 is recombined with TRBJ2-5; 6 matching bases give a weak D call of TRBD2. The nucleotide sequence reads TGTGCCAGCAGCGTGGGGGGAGGCCAAGAGACCCAGTACTTC. Translated, this gives CASSVGGGQETQYF.